Each of the 9 T cell receptor beta chains below was sequenced from the same sample in a study of blood T cell repertoires in COVID-19. The method was immunoSEQ multiplex PCR; TCRdb's version includes in-frame clones alone and lacks a portion of them. The sample comprises roughly 280,000 clones, 70% to 90% of which are singletons, and approximately 2% rests with the top ten. The sequencing input was peripheral blood. The receptor source for this set is a man aged 25-45 years with active or convalescent COVID-19.

V is TRBV4-2 and J is TRBJ1-6, with D possibly being TRBD1 (5 bases). V shed 0 bases and J shed 7 bases, with 16 bases lying between them. The CDR3 has 17 residues. Per the germline V gene, CDR1 is LGHNA and CDR2 is YNFKEQ. CDR3: CASSQDPGGAKNSPLHF. CDR3 nucleotide sequence: TGTGCCAGCAGCCAAGACCCGGGCGGGGCGAAAAATTCACCCCTCCACTTT.

The chain has TRBV30 and TRBJ2-3, with 7 bases fitting TRBD2. The CDR3 is 15 amino acids. The germline V gene has CDR1 GTSNPN and CDR2 SVGIG (reference sequence). V trimming: 0 bases; J trimming: 4 bases; junction bases outside the gene matches: 7. CDR3 DNA sequence: TGTGCCTGGAGTGTACTAGCGAGCGGTGCAGATACGCAGTATTTT. The encoded protein is CAWSVLASGADTQYF.

The CDR3 DNA sequence: TGTGCCAGCAGTCCGGACAGAAAAGCTTTCTTT. Translation gives CASSPDRKAFF. This chain joins TRBV28 and TRBJ1-1, with D possibly being TRBD1 (6 bases). V was clipped by 5 bases and J by 9 bases, with 10 bases between them. Germline CDR1 and CDR2: MDHEN and SYDVKM. The CDR3 totals 11 residues. The complete variable domain, with remaining parts taken from reference TRBV28 and TRBJ1-1, reads DVKVTQSSRYLVKRTGEKVFLECVQDMDHENMFWYRQDPGLGLRLIYFSYDVKMKEKGDIPEGYSVSREKKERFSLILESASTNQTSMYLCASSPDRKAFFGQGTRLTVV.

The chain carries TRBV3-1 (or the pseudogene TRBV3-2) and TRBJ2-7; 9 nucleotides line up with TRBD2. The CDR3 loop spans 19 amino acids. Germline assignment: CDR1 LGHDT and CDR2 YNNKEL (reference sequence). With V trimmed by 2 bases and J by 0 bases, 14 bases remained unmatched. The CDR3 DNA sequence: TGTGCCAGCAGCCAAAGAAGCGGTACCATAGCGGGGGCCTCCTACGAGCAGTACTTC. Protein sequence: CASSQRSGTIAGASYEQYF.

This chain links TRBV18 with TRBJ2-7, with TRBD1 matching 9 bases. There are 13 residues in the CDR3. Germline lookup yields CDR1 KGHSH and CDR2 LQKENI. V lost 3 bases and J lost 5; bases outside the gene matches: 2. The CDR3 sequence is CASSPGQGHEQYF. Here the CDR3 DNA reads TGTGCCAGCTCACCGGGACAGGGACACGAGCAGTACTTC.

J is TRBJ1-3 and V is TRBV7-2; weak D call: TRBD1 (6 bases). This CDR3 has 16 residues. Between the trimmed V and J ends, which lost 4 bases and 0 bases, there was a span of 13 bases. CDR1 and CDR2 (germline): SGHTA, FQGNSA. The CDR3 is CASSSGAASSGNTIYF. CDR3 DNA: TGTGCCAGCAGCTCAGGGGCTGCGAGCTCTGGAAACACCATATATTTT.

DNA for the CDR3: TGTGCCAGCAGTGAATTGACAGATAGCAATCAGCCCCAGCATTTT. Translation: CASSELTDSNQPQHF. The chain is built from TRBV6-1 and TRBJ1-5; maybe TRBD1 (5 bases). Germline V gene lookup returns CDR1 MNHNS and CDR2 SASEGT. CDR3 length: 15 amino acids. Between the trimmed V and J ends, which lost 2 bases and 0 bases, there was a span of 8 bases.

This clone is a singleton in its sample. This sequence joins TRBV5-1 and TRBJ2-3; 11 positions agree with TRBD2. Looked up from germline, CDR1 is SGHRS and CDR2 is YFSETQ. The CDR3 extends over 18 amino acids. The J segment lost 6 bases and the V segment lost 4 bases, leaving 16 bases of the junction unmatched. The CDR3 region has the DNA TGCGCCAGCAGCGGAAATAGCGGGGGGGCCGAGTCCCGCGATACGCAGTATTTT. Translation: CASSGNSGGAESRDTQYF.

This clone was seen once. The chain has TRBV7-9 and TRBJ2-1; D is perhaps TRBD2 (6 bases). With 5 bases removed from V and 0 bases from J, the gap between germline ends came to 11 bases. Germline lookup yields CDR1 SEHNR and CDR2 FQNEAQ (reference sequence). The CDR3 has 15 amino acids. DNA for the CDR3: TGTGCCAGCAGCGTTAGCGGAAGCTCCTACAATGAGCAGTTCTTC. This gives the protein CASSVSGSSYNEQFF.